The entry below gives a single T cell receptor beta chain sequence along with its context. Its specificity is not known. As to time point: newly diagnosed GD, antithyroid drugs for less than 3 months. Isolated PBMC RNA provided the starting material for the TCR library. Construction of the TCR beta libraries employed iRepertoire HTBI primers in conjunction with Arm-PCR of CDR3 regions. TCRdb re-analysed the multiplex PCR reads in MiXCR, keeping a single row per CDR3 protein. The table includes 400,000 to 550,000 distinct CDR3 sequences, 15% detected once. The germline CDR1 and CDR2 sequences are LNHDA and SQIVND (reference sequence). The CDR3 loop spans 15 amino acids. These data come from a study of regulatory T cells in long-lasting Graves disease. Findings and caveats of the study: New patients shared more than 950 public clonotypes, and persistent patients shared more, with a few thousand.

This same sample was also part of a study on T cells in Graves' hyperthyroidism and ophthalmopathy. That source reports: The primer set for the first-round RT-PCR of the TCR CDR3 was HTBI. Ophthalmopathy and stable hyperthyroidism were told apart by a 13 V-J model.

This clonotype originated in a woman in her 30s with Graves disease. Material: peripheral blood mononuclear cells (PBMCs), obtained at new diagnosis, from a patient treated with antithyroid drugs. V is TRBV19 and J is TRBJ2-5; 9 bases are a match to TRBD2. Gene TRBJ2-1 matches the end of the DNA better, so the J call may be wrong. CDR3 DNA: TGTGCCAGTAGTATCTCTAGCGGGACCTACAATGAGCAGTTCTTC. Translation gives CASSISSGTYNEQFF.